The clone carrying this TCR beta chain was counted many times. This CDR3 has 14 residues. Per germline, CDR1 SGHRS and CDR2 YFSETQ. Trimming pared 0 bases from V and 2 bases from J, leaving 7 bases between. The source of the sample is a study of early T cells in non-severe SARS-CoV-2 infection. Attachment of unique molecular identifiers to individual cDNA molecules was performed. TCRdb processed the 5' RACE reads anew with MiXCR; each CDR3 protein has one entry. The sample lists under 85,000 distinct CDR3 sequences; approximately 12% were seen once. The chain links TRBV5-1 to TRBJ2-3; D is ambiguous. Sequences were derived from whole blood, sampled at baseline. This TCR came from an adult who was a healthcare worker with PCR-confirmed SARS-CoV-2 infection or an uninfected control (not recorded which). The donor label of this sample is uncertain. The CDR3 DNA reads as TGCGCCAGCAGCTTGGCGCGGAACACAGATACGCAGTATTTT. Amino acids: CASSLARNTDTQYF.